The 29 T cell receptor beta chains below were found in one sample sequenced in a study of T cell responses to AZD1222 COVID-19 vaccine. TCRdb keeps only in-frame clones here, not all; method: immunoSEQ multiplex PCR. The sample carries 75,000 to 100,000 clones, nearly 90% recorded once. Sample: peripheral blood, taken on day 0 of AZD1222 vaccination. The receptors stem from an adult in good health.

V gene TRBV6-2 or TRBV6-3 combines with J gene TRBJ1-2, with 8 bases that match TRBD1. CDR3 length: 18 amino acids. Germline V gene sequence: CDR1 MNHEY, CDR2 SVGEGT. J lost 0 bases, V lost 0 bases, and 9 bases had no gene match. CDR3: CASSYSLGQVWTNYGYTF. CDR3 sequence (DNA): TGTGCCAGCAGTTACTCGCTGGGACAGGTATGGACTAACTATGGCTACACCTTC.

The CDR3 DNA sequence: TGTGCCAGTAGTGAGTCCAGGGGGATATGGGAAAAACTGTTTTTT. Translated: CASSESRGIWEKLFF. The chain has TRBV19 and TRBJ1-4; 7 positions agree with TRBD1. Germline V gene lookup returns CDR1 LNHDA and CDR2 SQIVND (reference sequence). The CDR3 runs to 15 residues. J was trimmed by 8 bases and V by 5 bases; bases with no gene match: 11.

The chain carries TRBV6-5 and TRBJ2-5; the D gene is possibly TRBD1 (6 bases). Trimming cost V 8 bases and J 5 bases, with 21 bases left between them. This CDR3 comprises 15 residues. CDR1 is MNHEY and CDR2 is SVGAGI in the germline V gene. The CDR3 bases are TGTGCCAGCGGGCGGACAGTCCCATCGAGGGAGACCCAGTACTTC. Its translation is CASGRTVPSRETQYF.

The V gene is TRBV7-2, the J gene TRBJ2-5; 9 bases fit TRBD1. The CDR3 sequence is 16 residues long. Unmatched junction bases numbered 12, after V lost 5 bases and J lost 5 bases. CDR1 is SGHTA and CDR2 is FQGNSA in the germline V gene. CDR3 loop: CASSGRTGGRQETQYF. CDR3 DNA: TGTGCCAGCAGCGGACGCACAGGGGGCAGGCAGGAGACCCAGTACTTC.

The chain links TRBV6-5 to TRBJ1-1; weak D call: TRBD1 (5 bases). Deletions cut 10 bases from V and 3 bases from J, with 15 bases between. Germline values: CDR1 MNHEY, CDR2 SVGAGI. The CDR3 is made up of 13 amino acids. CDR3 DNA: TGTGCCACCACCCGGGTGGGGGACACTGAAGCTTTCTTT. Translation gives CATTRVGDTEAFF.

The gene calls are TRBV7-9 and TRBJ1-6; 7 nucleotides agree with TRBD1. Per the germline V gene, CDR1 is SEHNR and CDR2 is FQNEAQ (reference sequence). The V segment lost 5 bases and the J segment 9 bases; nucleotides outside the gene matches: 7. This CDR3 has 14 residues. This CDR3 reads CASSPGQLSSPLHF. CDR3 coding DNA: TGTGCCAGCAGCCCGGGACAGCTTTCTTCACCCCTCCACTTT.

This chain uses TRBV30 with TRBJ2-7; 12 bases map to TRBD2. After removal of 8 bases from V and 7 bases from J, the junction contained 12 bases not matched to a gene. The CDR3 spans 14 residues. Germline CDR1 GTSNPN, CDR2 SVGIG (reference sequence). For the CDR3, the DNA is TGTGCCGGACTACCTAGCGGGGGGGCCGGGGAGCAGTACTTC. Residues: CAGLPSGGAGEQYF.

V is TRBV7-3 and J is TRBJ2-1; possible D gene TRBD2, 5 bases. In germline, CDR1 is SGHTA, CDR2 FQGTGA. Deletions cut 5 bases from V and 6 bases from J, with 11 bases between. The CDR3 has 13 residues. In DNA form, the CDR3 reads TGTGCCAGCAGCAAGGACTGGGCCAATGAGCAGTTCTTC. Encoded protein: CASSKDWANEQFF.

V gene TRBV6-4 combines with J gene TRBJ1-2, with a tentative D call TRBD1 (6 bases). The CDR3 runs 14 residues. With 0 bases removed from V and 8 bases from J, the gap between germline ends came to 13 bases. The germline CDR1 and CDR2 sequences are MRHNA and SNTAGT. CDR3 nucleotide sequence: TGTGCCAGCAGTGACTCGAAAGCAGGGGACGGCTACACCTTC. Protein: CASSDSKAGDGYTF.

This clone was recorded only once. The chain carries TRBV19 and TRBJ1-6, with a tentative D call TRBD1 (6 bases). Per germline, CDR1 LNHDA and CDR2 SQIVND (reference sequence). The CDR3 is 15 residues long. The germline V and J ends were trimmed by 10 bases and 5 bases, with 18 bases remaining between them. For the CDR3, the DNA is TGTGCCACTCAAGGGGAGGGGGTAAATAATTCACCCCTCCACTTT. It specifies CATQGEGVNNSPLHF.

This clone has just one count. The chain has TRBV7-2 and TRBJ1-3; the match to TRBD1 covers 7 bases. J gave up 5 bases and V 4 bases, and 20 bases lay outside the gene matches. This CDR3 region has 19 residues. From germline, CDR1 is SGHTA and CDR2 FQGNSA. For the CDR3, the DNA is TGTGCCAGCAGCTCGCCTGCCCTCCGACAGGGTACCATGAGAAACACCATATATTTT. It is translated as CASSSPALRQGTMRNTIYF.

The chain uses TRBV4-2 and TRBJ1-5; maybe TRBD1 (6 bases). The V gene's germline CDR1 is LGHNA and CDR2 YNFKEQ. This CDR3 comprises 15 residues. With 4 bases removed from V and 7 bases from J, the gap between germline ends came to 17 bases. CDR3 sequence (DNA): TGTGCCAGCAGCCTCATAGAGGGGGTAGGGCAGCCCCAGCATTTT. It codes for CASSLIEGVGQPQHF.

V gene TRBV5-4 combines with J gene TRBJ2-7; 10 nucleotides agree with TRBD1. There are 14 residues in the CDR3. Germline-derived CDR1 and CDR2 are SGHNT and YYREEE (reference sequence). V was clipped by 2 bases and J by 6 bases; unmatched bases: 5. The CDR3 DNA reads as TGTGCCAGCAGCTTTGGGTGGACAGGGGGCGAGCAGTACTTC. Translation: CASSFGWTGGEQYF. Combining the CDR3 with reference TRBV5-4 and TRBJ2-7 gives the whole variable domain ETGVTQSPTHLIKTRGQQVTLRCSSQSGHNTVSWYQQALGQGPQFIFQYYREEENGRGNFPPRFSGLQFPNYSSELNVNALELDDSALYLCASSFGWTGGEQYFGPGTRLTVT.

The genes are TRBV5-6 and TRBJ2-1; no definite D call. This CDR3 has 14 residues. CDR1 SGHDT and CDR2 YYEEEE come from the germline V gene. The V gene lost 7 bases and the J gene lost 6 bases, with 17 bases spanning the gap. The CDR3: CASRMETGPNEQFF. In nucleotides, the CDR3 is TGTGCCAGCCGCATGGAGACGGGCCCCAATGAGCAGTTCTTC. Full variable domain (rest looked up from reference TRBV5-6 and TRBJ2-1): DAGVTQSPTHLIKTRGQQVTLRCSPKSGHDTVSWYQQALGQGPQFIFQYYEEEERQRGNFPDRFSGHQFPNYSSELNVNALLLGDSALYLCASRMETGPNEQFFGPGTRLTVL.

This chain connects TRBV28 to TRBJ2-7; 10 bases map to TRBD1. This CDR3 spans 15 amino acids. Germline trimming cut 5 bases from V and 2 bases from J; bases unmatched to any gene: 6. From germline, CDR1 is MDHEN and CDR2 SYDVKM. The CDR3 DNA sequence: TGTGCCAGCAGTCCAGCCGGGACAGGGGCCTACGAGCAGTACTTC. This encodes CASSPAGTGAYEQYF.

This clone has just a few counts. The gene calls are TRBV10-2 and TRBJ1-2; no reliable D call. Between the trimmed V and J ends, which lost 5 bases and 5 bases, there was a span of 15 bases. The CDR3 extends over 14 amino acids. Per germline, CDR1 WSHSY and CDR2 SAAADI. The CDR3 loop is CASSPNGPIYGYTF. DNA for the CDR3: TGCGCCAGCAGTCCAAACGGACCCATTTATGGCTACACCTTC.

The chain is built from TRBV14 and TRBJ1-6; D may be TRBD1 (5 bases). Germline loops: CDR1 SGHDN, CDR2 FVKESK. CDR3 length: 14 residues. With 3 bases removed from V and 8 bases from J, the gap between germline ends came to 11 bases. CDR3 bases: TGTGCCAGCAGCCACCGGACAATGGATTCACCCCTCCACTTT. The encoded protein is CASSHRTMDSPLHF.

This chain links TRBV10-3 with TRBJ2-3; perhaps TRBD2 as D (6 bases). V was shortened by 2 bases and J by 6 bases, with 21 bases between the two germline ends. This CDR3 spans 17 amino acids. Looked up from germline, CDR1 is ENHRY and CDR2 is SYGVKD. CDR3 protein: CAISERSGSGVPDTQYF. The CDR3 nucleotides are TGTGCCATCAGTGAGAGGTCGGGCTCGGGGGTCCCGGATACGCAGTATTTT.

In regard to this clone: Other DNA sequences of this sample code for an identical CDR3. The chain recombines TRBV7-3 with TRBJ1-2; D perhaps matches TRBD1 (6 bases). Germline values: CDR1 SGHTA, CDR2 FQGTGA. V lost 2 bases and J 6 bases, leaving 16 bases between the germline ends. The CDR3 is made up of 15 amino acids. CDR3: CASSLRGGGENGYTF. The CDR3, as DNA: TGTGCCAGCAGCTTACGTGGCGGGGGCGAGAATGGCTACACCTTC.

J is TRBJ1-2 and V is TRBV7-2; D perhaps matches TRBD1 (5 bases). V was cut by 5 bases and J by 3 bases, with 10 bases left in between. Germline V gene lookup returns CDR1 SGHTA and CDR2 FQGNSA. The CDR3 is made up of 13 amino acids. The CDR3 protein is CASSRGRDYGYTF. CDR3 in DNA: TGTGCCAGCAGCAGGGGAAGGGACTATGGCTACACCTTC.

The chain carries TRBV16 and TRBJ1-5; TRBD1 matches 7 bases. CDR1 KGHSY and CDR2 FQNENV come from the germline V gene. This CDR3 contains 15 residues. The V segment lost 2 bases and the J segment 5 bases; nucleotides outside the gene matches: 6. The CDR3 spells CASSQKGDSYQPQHF. For the CDR3, the DNA is TGTGCCAGCAGCCAAAAAGGGGACAGTTATCAGCCCCAGCATTTT.

This sequence joins TRBV3-1 (or the pseudogene TRBV3-2) and TRBJ1-4; TRBD1 is a possible D gene (6 bases). The CDR3 contains 19 residues. Germline V CDR1 and CDR2: LGHDT, YNNKEL (reference sequence). Trimming pared 1 base from V and 2 bases from J, leaving 20 bases between. CDR3 protein: CASSQVPPGHGSTNEKLFF. The CDR3 DNA reads TGTGCCAGCAGCCAAGTCCCGCCGGGACACGGAAGCACTAATGAAAAACTGTTTTTT.

The chain has TRBV6-1 and TRBJ1-5; D is ambiguous. CDR1 is MNHNS and CDR2 is SASEGT in the germline V gene. CDR3 size: 16 residues. V was trimmed by 0 bases and J by 4 bases, leaving 13 bases between them. The CDR3 DNA reads as TGTGCCAGCAGTGAAGCACGGACCGAGGGAAATCAGCCCCAGCATTTT. Protein: CASSEARTEGNQPQHF.

V and J are TRBV6-4 and TRBJ2-1, with D unclear. Trimming pared 0 bases from V and 2 bases from J, leaving 5 bases between. The CDR3 runs to 14 residues. CDR1 MRHNA and CDR2 SNTAGT come from the germline V gene. CDR3 region: CASSDSTAYNEQFF. DNA of the CDR3: TGTGCCAGCAGTGACTCTACAGCCTACAATGAGCAGTTCTTC.

The rearrangement uses TRBV14 and TRBJ1-2; D not certain. V lost 4 bases, J lost 4 bases, and 10 bases lay in between. Germline CDR1 and CDR2: SGHDN and FVKESK. The CDR3 is 13 residues long. CDR3 protein: CASSRVAAYGYTF. Written as DNA, the CDR3 is TGTGCCAGCAGCCGGGTGGCGGCCTATGGCTACACCTTC.

The sample holds one count of this clone. In DNA, the CDR3 is TGTGCCAGCAACAACAGGGGACTCGGATATGGCTACACCTTC. Its translation is CASNNRGLGYGYTF. V is TRBV2 and J is TRBJ1-2; 7 nucleotides match TRBD1. The CDR3 has 14 residues. V was clipped by 7 bases and J by 5 bases; unmatched bases: 10. Germline assignment: CDR1 SNHLY and CDR2 FYNNEI.

The J gene is TRBJ1-6, the V gene TRBV5-1, with TRBD1 as a possible D gene (5 bases). The V end lost 6 bases, the J end lost 7 bases, and 17 bases lay between the germline ends. Germline V lookup: CDR1 SGHRS, CDR2 YFSETQ. The CDR3 loop spans 15 amino acids. The CDR3 reads CASTLVSGTNSPLHF. As DNA, the CDR3 is TGCGCCAGCACTCTGGTATCAGGGACCAATTCACCCCTCCACTTT.

V usage is TRBV7-8 and J usage is TRBJ2-2; 7 nucleotides agree with TRBD2. CDR1 and CDR2 from the germline V gene are SGHVS and FQNEAQ. This CDR3 contains 17 residues. The V gene end was trimmed by 2 bases and the J gene end by 8 bases; junction bases not matched to a gene: 14. The CDR3 region is CASSLRQGGEKRGELFF. The CDR3 nucleotides are TGTGCCAGCAGCTTACGGCAGGGAGGGGAAAAAAGGGGGGAGCTGTTTTTT.

The chain joins TRBV6-5 to TRBJ2-7; D perhaps matches TRBD1 (6 bases). Looked up from germline, CDR1 is MNHEY and CDR2 is SVGAGI. The CDR3 extends over 14 amino acids. Trimming stripped 7 bases from V and 7 bases from J, with 20 bases between. The CDR3 spells CASTTAIRGREQYF. The CDR3 DNA follows: TGTGCCAGCACAACTGCTATCAGGGGAAGGGAGCAGTACTTC.